These 6 T cell receptor beta chains were sequenced from one sample in a study of CD8+ T cells in alopecia areata. Following RNA extraction, reverse transcription yielded cDNA that acted as the sequencing template. Assay: immunoSEQ multiplex PCR; the TCRdb copy retains only in-frame clones and omits some. The sample holds about 98,000 clones, about 40% seen once. What was sequenced was CD4+ T cells sorted from blood. These receptors were obtained from a human donor with alopecia areata.

This clone appeared a few times. The chain joins TRBV29-1 to TRBJ2-3; TRBD2 is a possible D gene (6 bases). This CDR3 region has 12 residues. V lost 3 bases to trimming and J lost 6 bases, with 10 bases between them. Per the germline V gene, CDR1 is SQVTM and CDR2 is ANQGSEA. The CDR3: CSVDIGGDTQYF. In DNA form, the CDR3 reads TGCAGCGTTGACATTGGGGGGGATACGCAGTATTTT.

The chain combines TRBV5-1 with TRBJ2-2; 10 bases are shared with TRBD1. The V and J ends lost 4 bases and 0 bases, in that order; junction bases with no gene match: 9. From germline, CDR1 is SGHRS and CDR2 YFSETQ. This CDR3 is 18 amino acids long. The CDR3 sequence is CASSPSLTGGANTGELFF. The CDR3, as DNA: TGCGCCAGCAGCCCTTCCCTGACAGGGGGCGCGAACACCGGGGAGCTGTTTTTT.

In its sample, this clone was seen a few times. CDR3 loop: CSVEGQGQTQYF. The DNA of the CDR3 is TGCAGCGTTGAGGGGCAGGGCCAGACCCAGTACTTC. The rearrangement links TRBV29-1 to TRBJ2-5; TRBD1 might be the D (5 bases). Germline loops: CDR1 SQVTM, CDR2 ANQGSEA. Trimming left V 3 bases short and J 6 bases short, with 11 bases between. The CDR3 sequence is 12 residues long. The full variable domain, its missing parts supplied by reference TRBV29-1 and TRBJ2-5, is SAVISQKPSRDICQRGTSLTIQCQVDSQVTMMFWYRQQPGQSLTLIATANQGSEATYESGFVIDKFPISRPNLTFSTLTVSNMSPEDSSIYLCSVEGQGQTQYFGPGTRLLVL.

The rearrangement joins TRBV2 to TRBJ1-6; the D is unclear. Germline CDR1 is SNHLY and CDR2 is FYNNEI. V dropped 2 bases and J dropped 8 bases, with 13 bases sitting between them. This CDR3 is 15 amino acids long. The chain's CDR3 is CASSEQDGQYSPLHF. The CDR3 DNA reads as TGTGCCAGCAGTGAACAGGACGGGCAGTATTCACCCCTCCACTTT.

This clone was detected a few times. This chain uses TRBV28 with TRBJ2-7; D assignment may be TRBD1 or TRBD2 (5 bases each). Germline V gene lookup returns CDR1 MDHEN and CDR2 SYDVKM. The CDR3 loop spans 16 amino acids. The germline V and J ends were trimmed by 5 bases and 0 bases, with 17 bases remaining between them. The CDR3 coding sequence is TGTGCCAGCAGTCGACTACAGGATAGTAGCTCCTACGAGCAGTACTTC. Residues: CASSRLQDSSSYEQYF. The full variable domain, in which reference TRBV28 and TRBJ2-7 provide the parts outside the CDR3, is DVKVTQSSRYLVKRTGEKVFLECVQDMDHENMFWYRQDPGLGLRLIYFSYDVKMKEKGDIPEGYSVSREKKERFSLILESASTNQTSMYLCASSRLQDSSSYEQYFGPGTRLTVT.

This clone has just a few counts. The chain uses TRBV14 and TRBJ2-2; D uncertain. Between the trimmed V and J ends, which lost 1 base and 6 bases, there was a span of 9 bases. The CDR3 has 14 amino acids. The germline V gene encodes CDR1 SGHDN and CDR2 FVKESK. This CDR3 reads CASSQVLFSGELFF. Written as DNA, the CDR3 is TGTGCCAGCAGCCAAGTATTATTCTCCGGGGAGCTGTTTTTT.